Below are 24 T cell receptor beta chains sequenced from a single sample in a study of cytomegalovirus exposure and HLA in healthy donors. Vbeta (60) and Jbeta (13) primers were used in the PCR. Assay used: immunoSEQ multiplex PCR; TCRdb lists only in-frame clones, some missing. The sample carries about 160,000 clones, approximately 80% recorded once. Sequenced input: PBMCs. The receptors were gathered from a man aged 18 to 30 in good health and CMV-seropositive.

The rearrangement uses TRBV4-1 and TRBJ1-3; D remains ambiguous. The CDR3 sequence is 16 residues long. With 5 bases removed from V and 6 bases from J, the gap between germline ends came to 20 bases. Germline V gene data show CDR1 as MGHRA and CDR2 as YSYEKL. The CDR3 loop reads CASSNKRHDPINTIYF. The CDR3 DNA follows: TGCGCCAGCAGCAACAAGCGGCACGACCCAATAAACACCATATATTTT.

The CDR3 sequence: CASSPRASGTDTQYF. As DNA, the CDR3 is TGCGCCAGCAGCCCCCGGGCTAGCGGCACAGATACGCAGTATTTT. The rearrangement uses TRBV4-1 and TRBJ2-3; perhaps TRBD2 as D (6 bases). Germline V gene data show CDR1 as MGHRA and CDR2 as YSYEKL. This CDR3 contains 15 residues. The V gene lost 4 bases and the J gene lost 1 base, with 12 bases spanning the gap.

The chain links TRBV7-2 to TRBJ1-5, with 8 bases matching TRBD1. The CDR3 extends over 15 amino acids. CDR1 is SGHTA, CDR2 FQGNSA, per germline. V lost 4 bases to trimming and J lost 5 bases; unmatched junction nucleotides: 7. Written as DNA, the CDR3 is TGTGCCAGCAGCTCTCAGGGACAGGTCGATCAGCCCCAGCATTTT. Residues: CASSSQGQVDQPQHF.

This chain joins TRBV25-1 and TRBJ2-7, with a weak D call TRBD1 (5 bases). This CDR3 is 14 amino acids long. Trimming took off 1 base at V and 2 bases at J, with 9 bases between the two ends. Per germline, CDR1 MGHDK and CDR2 SYGVNS. The CDR3 DNA reads as TGTGCCAGCAGTGAATTGTACAGGACCTACGAGCAGTACTTC. It codes for CASSELYRTYEQYF.

The J gene is TRBJ1-4, the V gene TRBV11-2, with 9 nucleotides matching TRBD1. The CDR3 has 15 residues. Germline assignment: CDR1 SGHAT and CDR2 FQNNGV. After removal of 1 base from V and 6 bases from J, the junction contained 3 bases not matched to a gene. CDR3 bases: TGTGCCAGCAGCTTAGGGAGGACAGGGGATGAAAAACTGTTTTTT. This sequence encodes CASSLGRTGDEKLFF.

In DNA form, the CDR3 reads TGTGCCAGCAGCCAAATACTTGGGGGGATAAGTGAAGCTTTCTTT. The encoded protein is CASSQILGGISEAFF. The chain joins TRBV7-2 to TRBJ1-1; a possible D gene is TRBD1 (5 bases). This CDR3 contains 15 residues. The V gene's germline CDR1 is SGHTA and CDR2 FQGNSA. Trimming shortened V by 5 bases and J by 7 bases, and 20 bases separated the two germline ends.

CDR3 coding DNA: TGTGCCAGCAGCCCTTTTAGCACAGATACGCAGTATTTT. Amino acid sequence: CASSPFSTDTQYF. The rearrangement joins TRBV7-2 to TRBJ2-3; D is unclear. CDR3 length: 13 amino acids. The germline V gene encodes CDR1 SGHTA and CDR2 FQGNSA. The V and J ends lost 5 bases and 0 bases respectively, with 6 bases between them.

The chain joins TRBV6-1 to TRBJ2-3; no firm D call. V gave up 5 bases and J gave up 4 bases, with 7 bases separating them. The length of the CDR3 is 12 residues. Germline CDR1 and CDR2: MNHNS and SASEGT. The CDR3 sequence is CASSPVADTQYF. The CDR3 region has the DNA TGTGCCAGCAGTCCGGTGGCAGATACGCAGTATTTT.

This clone was detected only a few times. This chain uses TRBV4-3 with TRBJ1-5, with D hard to call. Germline values: CDR1 LGHNA, CDR2 YSLEER. This CDR3 comprises 14 residues. V was cut by 4 bases and J by 3 bases, with 10 bases left in between. Here the CDR3 DNA reads TGCGCCAGCAGCCCTACGGGAAACAATCAGCCCCAGCATTTT. This sequence encodes CASSPTGNNQPQHF.

This clone was seen only a few times. The chain employs TRBV6-5 and TRBJ1-1; 8 nucleotides line up with TRBD1. This CDR3 is 15 amino acids long. The ends lost 7 bases at V and 6 bases at J; junction bases unmatched: 13. Germline CDR1 is MNHEY and CDR2 is SVGAGI. The CDR3 DNA reads TGTGCCAGCAATAATTACAGGGGGTCCCTGTCTGAAGCTTTCTTT. This gives the protein CASNNYRGSLSEAFF.

The J gene is TRBJ1-2, the V gene TRBV29-1, with TRBD1 identical over 12 bases. There are 11 residues in the CDR3. Germline assignment: CDR1 SQVTM and CDR2 ANQGSEA. The J segment lost 13 bases and the V segment lost 7 bases, leaving 7 bases of the junction unmatched. CDR3 region: CSAGQGASFTF. CDR3 DNA sequence: TGCAGCGCGGGACAGGGGGCGAGCTTCACCTTC.

The chain combines TRBV25-1 with TRBJ1-1; tentative D call: TRBD1 (6 bases). This CDR3 contains 13 residues. V was pared by 4 bases and J by 7 bases, with 13 bases between. The germline gives CDR1 MGHDK, CDR2 SYGVNS. DNA of the CDR3: TGTGCCAGCAGTGCTCGTCGGACAGATGAAGCTTTCTTT. Protein: CASSARRTDEAFF.

Comments on this clone: It is likely a read error, because the conserved phenylalanine at the end of the CDR3 is missing. J is TRBJ1-2 and V is TRBV7-2, with TRBD1 as a possible D gene (6 bases). The CDR3 covers 14 residues. Germline-derived CDR1 and CDR2 are SGHTA and FQGNSA. The V end was cut by 2 bases, the J end by 7 bases, with 14 bases between. This CDR3 is CASSLIRGGGGYTL. The DNA for the CDR3 is TGTGCCAGCAGCTTAATCAGGGGTGGTGGTGGCTACACCCTC.

The J gene is TRBJ2-3, the V gene TRBV10-3, with TRBD1 matching over 8 bases. CDR1 and CDR2 (germline): ENHRY, SYGVKD. The CDR3 runs 16 residues. J lost 0 bases, V lost 4 bases, and 6 bases had no gene match. The CDR3 DNA reads TGTGCCATCAGTGGAGAGACAGGGGCTAGCACAGATACGCAGTATTTT. Translation: CAISGETGASTDTQYF.

This chain links TRBV7-8 with TRBJ1-3, with 7 positions matching TRBD1. The CDR3 runs to 15 residues. The ends lost 3 bases at V and 4 bases at J; junction bases unmatched: 6. Germline loops: CDR1 SGHVS, CDR2 FQNEAQ. The DNA of the CDR3 is TGTGCCAGCAGCTTTGACCAGGGGGACGGAAACACCATATATTTT. It yields the protein CASSFDQGDGNTIYF.

The chain employs TRBV6-6 and TRBJ2-7, with TRBD1 matching over 8 bases. After removal of 7 bases from V and 2 bases from J, the junction contained 7 bases not matched to a gene. This CDR3 has 14 amino acids. Germline V lookup: CDR1 MNHNY, CDR2 SVGAGI (reference sequence). The CDR3 nucleotides are TGTGCCAGCATGCGGACAGGGCAAGCCTACGAGCAGTACTTC. This encodes CASMRTGQAYEQYF.

V is TRBV9 and J is TRBJ1-1, with a tentative D call TRBD1 (6 bases). Trimming took off 4 bases at V and 6 bases at J, with 19 bases between the two ends. This CDR3 contains 15 residues. The V gene's germline CDR1 is SGDLS and CDR2 YYNGEE. As DNA, the CDR3 is TGTGCCAGCAGCTTAACCCCGGGACACGAGTCTGAAGCTTTCTTT. Amino acid sequence: CASSLTPGHESEAFF.

V is TRBV9 and J is TRBJ1-6; D is possibly TRBD1 (5 bases). CDR3 length: 18 amino acids. V shed 3 bases and J shed 1 base, with 17 bases lying between them. Germline-derived CDR1 and CDR2 are SGDLS and YYNGEE. The CDR3 DNA reads as TGTGCCAGCAGCGGCTTGACAGACTTTGGGTCCTATAATTCACCCCTCCACTTT. Translating gives CASSGLTDFGSYNSPLHF. Full variable domain (remainder filled in from reference TRBV9 and TRBJ1-6): DSGVTQTPKHLITATGQRVTLRCSPRSGDLSVYWYQQSLDQGLQFLIQYYNGEERAKGNILERFSAQQFPDLHSELNLSSLELGDSALYFCASSGLTDFGSYNSPLHFGNGTRLTVT.

The chain recombines TRBV4-1 with TRBJ2-3; a possible D gene is TRBD2 (5 bases). Germline CDR1 is MGHRA and CDR2 is YSYEKL. The V end lost 2 bases, the J end lost 3 bases, and 12 bases lay between the germline ends. The CDR3 covers 15 residues. The CDR3 here is CASSQRGSWTDTQYF. The CDR3 bases are TGCGCCAGCAGCCAAAGAGGGTCGTGGACAGATACGCAGTATTTT.

CDR3 amino acids: CASSVEGQGLGEQFF. Written as DNA, the CDR3 is TGTGCCAGCAGCGTAGAGGGACAGGGCCTCGGGGAGCAGTTCTTC. This rearrangement joins TRBV9 to TRBJ2-1; 9 nucleotides align to TRBD1. CDR1 is SGDLS, CDR2 YYNGEE, per germline. This CDR3 comprises 15 residues. The V segment lost 0 bases and the J segment 10 bases; nucleotides outside the gene matches: 8.

The chain uses TRBV30 and TRBJ2-7; the match to TRBD1 covers 8 bases. After removal of 2 bases from V and 11 bases from J, the junction contained 8 bases not matched to a gene. The CDR3 length is 12 residues. Looked up from germline, CDR1 is GTSNPN and CDR2 is SVGIG (reference sequence). The CDR3 spells CAWSPSDREEYF. The CDR3 bases are TGTGCCTGGAGTCCCTCGGACAGGGAGGAGTACTTC.

The rearrangement uses TRBV5-1 and TRBJ1-3, with D maybe TRBD1 (6 bases). The CDR3 totals 15 residues. V lost 2 bases to trimming and J lost 3 bases, with 12 bases between them. CDR1 SGHRS and CDR2 YFSETQ come from the germline V gene. The CDR3 DNA is TGCGCCAGCAGCTTCGGGGGGGCTGGTGGAAACACCATATATTTT. Translation: CASSFGGAGGNTIYF.

This rearrangement joins TRBV12-1 to TRBJ2-5; TRBD2 was called by the table and not checked on the DNA. TRBV12-1 represents a pseudogene. The CDR3 is 15 amino acids. As DNA, the CDR3 is TGTGCCAGCAGCTTTGTCCGGGAGGCGGGGGAGACCCAGTACTTC. Its translation: CASSFVREAGETQYF.

The chain uses TRBV5-5 and TRBJ1-4; 9 nucleotides line up with TRBD1. Germline assignment: CDR1 SGHKS and CDR2 YYEKEE (reference sequence). The CDR3 totals 14 residues. J lost 8 bases, V lost 4 bases, and 6 bases had no gene match. Written as DNA, the CDR3 is TGTGCCAGCAGCCCGGACAGGGGCTACGAAAAACTGTTTTTT. This sequence encodes CASSPDRGYEKLFF.